The T cell receptor (beta chain) under discussion was sequenced for a study of early T cells in non-severe SARS-CoV-2 infection. Study information: Sequencing targeted bulk RNA from unsorted whole blood, leaving chains unpaired.

In TCRdb, the 5' RACE reads were re-called with MiXCR into one record per CDR3 protein. The sample holds tens of thousands of distinct CDR3 sequences, approximately 13% seen once. The CDR3 totals 15 residues. The germline V gene encodes CDR1 SGHRS and CDR2 YFSETQ. V was pared by 2 bases and J by 3 bases, with 3 bases of the junction left unmatched. This clonotype has more than one count but fewer than ten. What it recognizes is unknown. General observations from the study: Lookups in VDJdb leaned toward anti-spike CD8 responses and missed private and CD4 specificities.

The sequencing sample was made of whole blood. The gene calls are TRBV5-1 and TRBJ2-3, with TRBD2 matching 10 bases. This receptor was taken from an adult who was a healthcare worker with PCR-confirmed SARS-CoV-2 infection or an uninfected control (not recorded which). CDR3 nucleotide sequence: TGCGCCAGCAGCTTCACTAGCGGGATAACAGATACGCAGTATTTT. It is translated as CASSFTSGITDTQYF.